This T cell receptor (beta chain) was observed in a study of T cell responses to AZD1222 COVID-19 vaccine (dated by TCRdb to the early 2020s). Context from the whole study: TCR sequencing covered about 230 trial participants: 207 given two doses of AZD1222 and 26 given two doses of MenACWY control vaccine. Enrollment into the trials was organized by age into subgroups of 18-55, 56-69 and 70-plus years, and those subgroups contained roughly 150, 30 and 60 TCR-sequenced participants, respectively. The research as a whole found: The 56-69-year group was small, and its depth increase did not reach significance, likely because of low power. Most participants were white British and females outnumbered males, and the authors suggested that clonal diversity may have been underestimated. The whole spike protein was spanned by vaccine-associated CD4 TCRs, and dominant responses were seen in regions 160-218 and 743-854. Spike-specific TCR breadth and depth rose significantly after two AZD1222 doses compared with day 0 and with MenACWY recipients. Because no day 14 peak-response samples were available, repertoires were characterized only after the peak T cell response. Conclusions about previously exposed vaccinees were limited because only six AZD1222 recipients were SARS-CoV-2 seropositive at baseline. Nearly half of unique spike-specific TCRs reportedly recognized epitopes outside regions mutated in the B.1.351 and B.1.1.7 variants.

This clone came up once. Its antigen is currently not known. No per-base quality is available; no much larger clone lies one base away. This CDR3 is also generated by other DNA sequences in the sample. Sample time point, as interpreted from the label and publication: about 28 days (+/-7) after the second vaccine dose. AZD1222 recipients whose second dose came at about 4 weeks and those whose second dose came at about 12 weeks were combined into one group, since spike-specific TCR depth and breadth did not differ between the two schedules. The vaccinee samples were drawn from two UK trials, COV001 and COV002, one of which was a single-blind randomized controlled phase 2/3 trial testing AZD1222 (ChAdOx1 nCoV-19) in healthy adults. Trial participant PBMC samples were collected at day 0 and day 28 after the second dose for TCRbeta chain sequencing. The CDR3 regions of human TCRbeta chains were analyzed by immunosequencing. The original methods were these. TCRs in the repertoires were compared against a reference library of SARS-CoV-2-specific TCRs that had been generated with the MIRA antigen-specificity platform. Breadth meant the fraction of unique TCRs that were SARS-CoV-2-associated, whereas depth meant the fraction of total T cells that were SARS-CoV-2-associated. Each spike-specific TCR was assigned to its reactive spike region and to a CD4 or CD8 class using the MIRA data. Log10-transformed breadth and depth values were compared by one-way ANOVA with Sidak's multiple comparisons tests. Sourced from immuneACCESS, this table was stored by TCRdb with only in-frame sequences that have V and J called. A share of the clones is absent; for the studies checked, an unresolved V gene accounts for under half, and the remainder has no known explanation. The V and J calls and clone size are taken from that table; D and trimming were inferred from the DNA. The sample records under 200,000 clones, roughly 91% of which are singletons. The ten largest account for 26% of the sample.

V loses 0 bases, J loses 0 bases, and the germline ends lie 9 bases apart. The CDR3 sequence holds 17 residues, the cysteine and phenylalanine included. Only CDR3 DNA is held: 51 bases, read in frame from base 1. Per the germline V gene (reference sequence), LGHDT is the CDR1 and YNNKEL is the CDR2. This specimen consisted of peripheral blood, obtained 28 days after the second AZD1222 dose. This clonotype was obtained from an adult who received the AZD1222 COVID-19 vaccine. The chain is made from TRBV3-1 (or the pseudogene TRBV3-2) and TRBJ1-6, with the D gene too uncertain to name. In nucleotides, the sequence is TGTGCCAGCAGCCAAGATTTGGGGAGCTCCTATAATTCACCCCTCCACTTT. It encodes CASSQDLGSSYNSPLHF.